Listed below are T cell receptor beta chains from one sample, sequenced in a study of cytomegalovirus exposure and HLA in healthy donors. Clones were sequenced by immunoSEQ multiplex PCR, and TCRdb holds only the in-frame ones, with some missing. The repertoire holds roughly 150,000 clones, 60% to 85% seen once, with approximately 3.1% in the top ten. Sample: PBMCs. These receptors came from a woman aged 50 to 60 in good health and CMV-seropositive. Both conserved end residues are part of each CDR3. A D gene is named only where the DNA matches it firmly. Not every row has a clone size; where given, it reads once, few, many or a size class.

cdr3_nt cdr3_aa clone_size j_call d_call v_call
TGTGCCAGCAGGGGGACTAGCATGGGCTCTGGGGCCAACGTCCTGACTTTC CASRGTSMGSGANVLTF few TRBJ2-6 TRBD2 TRBV2
TGTTCCAGCAGCTCGTCCGGGGGACTAGCGGGAGGTGAGCAGTTCTTC CSSSSSGGLAGGEQFF - TRBJ2-1 TRBD2 TRBV7-9
TGTGCCAGCAGCTTAAATCATCAGGGGGGCCACGAGCAGTACTTC CASSLNHQGGHEQYF - TRBJ2-7 - TRBV13
TGTGCCAGTAGTATAGCCCCAGGGGGCCACACTGAAGCTTTCTTT CASSIAPGGHTEAFF - TRBJ1-1 TRBD1 TRBV19
TGCGCCAGCAGCTTGGTATCCCAGGGTTCAGGAAACACCATATATTTT CASSLVSQGSGNTIYF - TRBJ1-3 - TRBV5-1
TGTGCCAGCGGGAGACTAGCGGGGGGGGGCCGAGAGACCCAGTACTTC CASGRLAGGGRETQYF - TRBJ2-5 TRBD2 TRBV9
TGTGCCAGCAGCCCCGGGACAGATCTCACCCTCTATGGCTACACCTTC CASSPGTDLTLYGYTF - TRBJ1-2 TRBD1 TRBV9
TGTGCCAGCAGCTTAGCGCGGGTTTGGGTGTTC CASSLARVWVF few TRBJ2-7 - TRBV7-6
TGTGCCATCACTCGAGGCGGGGTCACAGATACGCAGTATTTT CAITRGGVTDTQYF - TRBJ2-3 - TRBV10-3
TGTGCCAGCAGCTTAGCCTTGAACACCGGGGAGCTGTTTTTT CASSLALNTGELFF - TRBJ2-2 - TRBV7-7
TGTGCCAGCAGCTTGGGACAGGGCTATGGCTACACCTTC CASSLGQGYGYTF - TRBJ1-2 TRBD1 TRBV7-3
TGTGCCAGCAGCTTATTAGGCAGGGGGACCCAGTACTTC CASSLLGRGTQYF - TRBJ2-5 - TRBV7-6
TGTGCCAGCAGCTTGGGCATAAACACTGAAGCTTTCTTT CASSLGINTEAFF once TRBJ1-1 - TRBV7-9
TGCGCCAGCAGCCTTTCGGGAGAAAAACTGTTTTTT CASSLSGEKLFF - TRBJ1-4 - TRBV4-1
TGTGCCAGCGGACAGGGGGCGCTCGGTGAAAAACTGTTTTTT CASGQGALGEKLFF once TRBJ1-4 TRBD1 TRBV6-1
TGCGCCAGCAGCTTGGCCCCGCGAACGAACACTGAAGCTTTCTTT CASSLAPRTNTEAFF - TRBJ1-1 - TRBV5-1
TGCGCCAGCAGCCAAGAACGCTGGGACAGGCACTCTGGAAACACCATATATTTT CASSQERWDRHSGNTIYF - TRBJ1-3 TRBD1 TRBV4-1
TGTGCCAGCAGTCCTATGGTCCCAGGGTCGGGGAACACTGAAGCTTTCTTT CASSPMVPGSGNTEAFF once TRBJ1-1 - TRBV25-1
TGTGCCAGCAGCTTCGACAGTCTTAATTCACCCCTCCACTTT CASSFDSLNSPLHF - TRBJ1-6 - TRBV6-1
TGTGCCAGCCAAGACAGTGGTGGCTACACCTTC CASQDSGGYTF many TRBJ1-2 - TRBV2
TGTGCCAGCAGTACCCAGGGACAGGGACCGCCGCAAGGCTACACCTTC CASSTQGQGPPQGYTF - TRBJ1-2 TRBD1 TRBV27
TGTGCCAGCAGCCCCACAGGGGGCACTGAAGCTTTCTTT CASSPTGGTEAFF - TRBJ1-1 TRBD1 TRBV9
TGTGCCAGTAGTATAAAGCATCAGCCCCAGCATTTT CASSIKHQPQHF - TRBJ1-5 - TRBV19
TGTGCCAGCAGCCAGACTAGCGGAGCTCGCTACGAGCAGTACTTC CASSQTSGARYEQYF - TRBJ2-7 TRBD2 TRBV9
TGTGCCAGCAGCCCACAGGGGGCCCTTAATTCACCCCTCCACTTT CASSPQGALNSPLHF - TRBJ1-6 TRBD1 TRBV9
TGTGCCAGCAGTTACGCCGGGAATGAGCAGTTCTTC CASSYAGNEQFF - TRBJ2-1 - TRBV6-5
TGTGCCAGCAGCTCGACAGGGGGGATATCCTACAATGAGCAGTTCTTC CASSSTGGISYNEQFF - TRBJ2-1 TRBD1 TRBV7-3
TGTGCCAGCAGTGAAACAGGGGACTATGGCTACACCTTC CASSETGDYGYTF once TRBJ1-2 TRBD1 TRBV6-1
TGTGCCAGCAAGGGATTCGGACAGGGGCCTTGGGAGACCCAGTACTTC CASKGFGQGPWETQYF - TRBJ2-5 TRBD1 TRBV2
TGCAGCGTTGGGGCAGGGCCCTACGAGCAGTACTTC CSVGAGPYEQYF - TRBJ2-7 - TRBV29-1
TGTGCCAGCAGCCAAACCGGGACAGGGGATGGCTACACCTTC CASSQTGTGDGYTF - TRBJ1-2 TRBD1 TRBV6-6
TGCGCCAGCAGCACACCGACAGGATTGGGCGAGCAGTACTTC CASSTPTGLGEQYF - TRBJ2-7 - TRBV5-1
TGTGCCAGCTCACCACCGACATCCCGGGGGGCCGGGGAGCTGTTTTTT CASSPPTSRGAGELFF - TRBJ2-2 TRBD2 TRBV18
TGTGCCAGCTCACAGAATCAGGGGGAAGTCACAGATACGCAGTATTTT CASSQNQGEVTDTQYF few TRBJ2-3 TRBD1 TRBV18
TGTGCCAGCAGCCCAGCACTAGCCCAGACCCAGTACTTC CASSPALAQTQYF - TRBJ2-5 - TRBV11-2
TGTGCCAGCACGCGGGGGCGAGAGACCCAGTACTTC CASTRGRETQYF - TRBJ2-5 - TRBV2
TGTGCCAGCAGCCCGGACAGGGGGCCTAAGAGGTACTTC CASSPDRGPKRYF - TRBJ2-4 TRBD1 TRBV2
TGTGCCGGAGCCCAAGCCCTTAGGACTGAAGCTTTCTTT CAGAQALRTEAFF few TRBJ1-1 - TRBV30
TGTGCCAGCATATACAGGGGGCAGGAAGGTGAAGCTTTCTTT CASIYRGQEGEAFF - TRBJ1-1 TRBD1 TRBV6-1
TGTGCCAGCTCACCACCCCAAGGGGGGGATACTGAAGCTTTCTTT CASSPPQGGDTEAFF - TRBJ1-1 - TRBV18
TGCGCCAGCAGCAACGAGGAAGGGGCCTACACCGGGGAGCTGTTTTTT CASSNEEGAYTGELFF - TRBJ2-2 - TRBV10-1
TGCGCCAGCAGCTTGGGTGGGTCAACGGAGAACACCATATATTTT CASSLGGSTENTIYF - TRBJ1-3 - TRBV5-1
TGTGCCAGCAGGGGACAACCAGTTGATGGCTACACCTTC CASRGQPVDGYTF - TRBJ1-2 - TRBV7-8
TGTGCCAGCAGTGAATATTCTAGCGGGGGGTTCAATGAGCAGTTCTTC CASSEYSSGGFNEQFF - TRBJ2-1 TRBD2 TRBV25-1
TGTGCCTGGAGTGTACTGGGAGGGGGGGGTAATACTGAAGCTTTCTTT CAWSVLGGGGNTEAFF - TRBJ1-1 - TRBV30
TGTGCCAGTAGCCTGGTTGGGACTTCTAACTATGGCTACACCTTC CASSLVGTSNYGYTF - TRBJ1-2 - TRBV19
TGTGCCAGCTCCTTGGTAGGACAGGGGTTCTCCGAGCAGTACTTC CASSLVGQGFSEQYF - TRBJ2-7 TRBD1 TRBV5-4
TGTGCCAGCAGCCCCCGGGACACCTATGGCTACACCTTC CASSPRDTYGYTF - TRBJ1-2 - TRBV27
TGCGCCAGCAGGTGGGCACTAGCGGGGGCAGACAATGAGCAGTTCTTC CASRWALAGADNEQFF - TRBJ2-1 TRBD2 TRBV5-1
TGTGCCAGCAGTGAAGGGGGACAGGGAGTCTATGGCTACACCTTC CASSEGGQGVYGYTF - TRBJ1-2 TRBD1 TRBV6-1
TGTGCCAGCAGCTTAGAGGCGAACACTGAAGCTTTCTTT CASSLEANTEAFF - TRBJ1-1 - TRBV11-2
TGTGCCAGCAGCCAACAAGTAGGGGGTGACGAGCAGTACTTC CASSQQVGGDEQYF - TRBJ2-7 - TRBV4-2
TGCGCCAGCAGTGTTGAGGCTGGAGTAGGTTCACCCCTCCACTTT CASSVEAGVGSPLHF - TRBJ1-6 - TRBV5-1
TGTGCCAGCAGCATATGGACAGGGGGCGGAAACACCATATATTTT CASSIWTGGGNTIYF - TRBJ1-3 TRBD1 TRBV7-9